A single sample is the source of the 8 T cell receptor beta chains below, sequenced in a study of Ad26.COV2.S vaccination and SARS-CoV-2 variants. TCRdb's table, derived via immunoSEQ multiplex PCR, lists solely in-frame clones and lacks some. The table has about 320,000 clones, around four fifths seen once. Described treatment: 15 to 20 received Ad26.COV2.S at low or high dose, single or two shots; 5 received placebo; per-sample allocation not given. Collection of samples fell on day 63 after the first vaccine or placebo injection. Sequences were derived from peripheral blood, sampled in a trial of Ad26.COV2.S vaccine versus placebo. These receptors were collected from a person aged 18-60 years who received the Ad26.COV2.S COVID-19 vaccine or a placebo.

This clone was seen a few times. CDR3 DNA sequence: TGTGCCAGCAGCCCACGGGACGGGACCTACGAGCAGTACTTC. This sequence encodes CASSPRDGTYEQYF. The chain is built from TRBV7-9 and TRBJ2-7; D could derive from TRBD1 or TRBD2 (5 bases each). CDR1 is SEHNR, CDR2 FQNEAQ, per germline (reference sequence). Trimming cost V 5 bases and J 2 bases, with 13 bases left between them. CDR3 length: 14 amino acids.

The chain couples TRBV7-3 to TRBJ2-1; D could derive from TRBD1 or TRBD2 (6 bases each). There are 16 residues in the CDR3. Germline V lookup: CDR1 SGHTA, CDR2 FQGTGA. Trimming removed 2 bases from V and 0 bases from J, with 11 bases in between. Here the CDR3 reads CASSLSGGYSYNEQFF. CDR3 coding DNA: TGTGCCAGCAGCTTATCCGGGGGCTACTCCTACAATGAGCAGTTCTTC.

This clone has only one observation. The chain employs TRBV5-6 and TRBJ2-3, with TRBD2 identical over 9 bases. The trim removed 4 bases at V and 1 base at J, leaving 10 bases unmatched. CDR3 length: 17 residues. Germline CDR1 is SGHDT and CDR2 is YYEEEE. CDR3 protein: CASSPVKRGVGTDTQYF. CDR3 bases: TGTGCCAGCAGCCCAGTGAAGCGGGGGGTCGGCACAGATACGCAGTATTTT.

V and J are TRBV3-1 (or the pseudogene TRBV3-2) and TRBJ1-5; TRBD1 is a possible D gene (5 bases). Between the trimmed V and J ends, which lost 4 bases and 3 bases, there was a span of 10 bases. From germline, CDR1 is LGHDT and CDR2 YNNKEL (reference sequence). CDR3 length: 14 amino acids. CDR3 nucleotides: TGTGCCAGCAGCCCCCAACAGGTCAATCAGCCCCAGCATTTT. This translates into CASSPQQVNQPQHF.

Notes on this clone: Distinct nucleotide sequences in the sample also encode this CDR3. J is TRBJ2-3 and V is TRBV5-1; 9 nucleotides align to TRBD1. The CDR3 spans 14 residues. From germline, CDR1 is SGHRS and CDR2 YFSETQ. V was pared by 3 bases and J by 4 bases, with 3 bases of the junction left unmatched. Here the CDR3 DNA reads TGCGCCAGCAGCTCGGGACAGGGTCCAGATACGCAGTATTTT. Its protein product is CASSSGQGPDTQYF.

The rearrangement links TRBV9 to TRBJ2-2; no clear D gene. Germline V gene sequence: CDR1 SGDLS, CDR2 YYNGEE. Trimming cost V 4 bases and J 5 bases, with 6 bases left between them. This CDR3 comprises 12 residues. CDR3 in DNA: TGTGCCAGCAGCACATTAACCGGGGAGCTGTTTTTT. Amino acids: CASSTLTGELFF.

The chain combines TRBV2 with TRBJ1-2; D is possibly TRBD1 (6 bases). Per the germline V gene, CDR1 is SNHLY and CDR2 is FYNNEI. This CDR3 comprises 15 residues. Between the trimmed V and J ends, which lost 7 bases and 3 bases, there was a span of 18 bases. The CDR3 DNA is TGTGCCAGCAAAGTCGTCGGGACAACTTACTATGGCTACACCTTC. It codes for CASKVVGTTYYGYTF.

V usage is TRBV29-1 and J usage is TRBJ1-1; 9 bases line up with TRBD1. J lost 5 bases, V lost 6 bases, and 7 bases had no gene match. The CDR3 is 13 amino acids. Germline assignment: CDR1 SQVTM and CDR2 ANQGSEA. CDR3 loop: CSVVQGARTEAFF. CDR3 coding DNA: TGCAGCGTGGTACAGGGGGCGCGGACTGAAGCTTTCTTT. Together with reference TRBV29-1 and TRBJ1-1, the CDR3 gives the full variable domain: SAVISQKPSRDICQRGTSLTIQCQVDSQVTMMFWYRQQPGQSLTLIATANQGSEATYESGFVIDKFPISRPNLTFSTLTVSNMSPEDSSIYLCSVVQGARTEAFFGQGTRLTVV.